The 31 T cell receptor beta chains reported below all come from one sample, sequenced in a study of cytomegalovirus exposure and HLA in healthy donors. The primer mix had 60 Vbeta and 13 Jbeta primers. Generated by immunoSEQ multiplex PCR, the TCRdb table keeps only in-frame clones and is missing some. The table has over 85,000 clones, less than 8% seen once. Sequencing was carried out using PBMCs. Receptor source: a man aged 50 to 59 in good health and CMV-seronegative.

V is TRBV29-1 and J is TRBJ2-3, with D possibly being TRBD2 (5 bases). Deletions cut 6 bases from V and 5 bases from J, with 18 bases between. The CDR3 sequence is 14 residues long. Germline V lookup: CDR1 SQVTM, CDR2 ANQGSEA. The CDR3 protein is CSVATRGIGDTQYF. DNA for the CDR3: TGCAGCGTGGCTACTAGAGGGATCGGAGATACGCAGTATTTT.

The CDR3 loop reads CAWGATHNYGYTF. DNA for the CDR3: TGTGCCTGGGGGGCAACCCATAACTATGGCTACACCTTC. V usage is TRBV30 and J usage is TRBJ1-2, with a tentative D call TRBD1 (5 bases). Per the germline V gene, CDR1 is GTSNPN and CDR2 is SVGIG (reference sequence). Trimming shortened V by 5 bases and J by 1 base, and 11 bases separated the two germline ends. CDR3 length: 13 residues.

This clone occurred once. This chain links TRBV7-9 with TRBJ1-2, with TRBD1 identical over 11 bases. The CDR3 consists of 16 residues. Germline V lookup: CDR1 SEHNR, CDR2 FQNEAQ (reference sequence). Trimming took 2 bases from V and 7 from J; bases not matched to a gene: 9. The CDR3 reads CASSLMSGQGAVGYTF. CDR3 DNA sequence: TGTGCCAGCAGCTTAATGTCAGGACAGGGGGCGGTTGGCTACACCTTC.

This clone was seen more than once but under ten times. This chain uses TRBV10-2 with TRBJ1-5, with a weak D call TRBD1 (5 bases). V shed 3 bases and J shed 3 bases, with 6 bases lying between them. The CDR3 is made up of 13 amino acids. Looked up from germline, CDR1 is WSHSY and CDR2 is SAAADI. CDR3 sequence reads: CASSDRDNQPQHF. The DNA for the CDR3 is TGCGCCAGCAGTGACAGGGACAATCAGCCCCAGCATTTT.

This clone was found a few times. The chain couples TRBV9 to TRBJ2-1; the match to TRBD2 covers 10 bases. With 1 base clipped from V and 8 bases from J, the junction kept 12 bases outside the gene matches. Germline V CDR1 and CDR2: SGDLS, YYNGEE. The CDR3 is made up of 17 amino acids. The CDR3 DNA sequence: TGTGCCAGCAGCGTATGGGGGGGGGCTAGCGGGAGTGATGAGCAGTTCTTC. This encodes CASSVWGGASGSDEQFF.

The table lists this clone with a few counts. The genes are TRBV28 and TRBJ2-7, with 7 bases that match TRBD1. Trimming removed 6 bases from V and 0 bases from J; junction bases left unmatched: 8. The V gene's germline CDR1 is MDHEN and CDR2 SYDVKM. The CDR3 runs to 15 residues. The CDR3 reads CASSSTWTGSYEQYF. DNA for the CDR3: TGTGCCAGCAGCTCTACCTGGACAGGCTCCTACGAGCAGTACTTC.

The chain joins TRBV7-9 to TRBJ2-1; TRBD2 aligns across 7 bases. The germline V gene encodes CDR1 SEHNR and CDR2 FQNEAQ (reference sequence). This CDR3 spans 14 amino acids. V gave up 8 bases and J gave up 5 bases; unmatched junction bases: 9. The DNA of the CDR3 is TGTGCCAGCTTCGAAGCAGCGGGGAACAATGAGCAGTTCTTC. This gives the protein CASFEAAGNNEQFF.

The table lists this clone with a few counts. The rearrangement uses TRBV19 and TRBJ2-5; TRBD1 is a possible D gene (6 bases). The germline V and J ends were trimmed by 4 bases and 4 bases, with 10 bases remaining between them. Germline CDR1 and CDR2: LNHDA and SQIVND (reference sequence). The CDR3 is 13 residues long. The DNA of the CDR3 is TGTGCCAGTAGTACAGGGGTAAGAGAGACCCAGTACTTC. Protein: CASSTGVRETQYF.

The chain joins TRBV11-1 to TRBJ2-1; the D is unclear. The CDR3 contains 16 residues. Germline V gene lookup returns CDR1 SGHAT and CDR2 FQDESV (reference sequence). Deletions cut 1 base from V and 0 bases from J, with 10 bases between. The CDR3 sequence is CASSLGILRSYNEQFF. CDR3 DNA: TGTGCCAGCAGCTTAGGTATTTTGCGCTCCTACAATGAGCAGTTCTTC. Complete variable domain (other parts from reference TRBV11-1 and TRBJ2-1): EAEVAQSPRYKITEKSQAVAFWCDPISGHATLYWYRQILGQGPELLVQFQDESVVDDSQLPKDRFSAERLKGVDSTLKIQPAELGDSAMYLCASSLGILRSYNEQFFGPGTRLTVL.

As for this clone: Since the CDR3 does not end with the conserved phenylalanine or tryptophan, this likely comes from a read error. The V and J genes are TRBV7-9 and TRBJ1-1; no reliable D call. V was clipped by 1 base and J by 1 base, with 16 bases between them. CDR3 size: 17 residues. Germline assignment: CDR1 SEHNR and CDR2 FQNEAQ (reference sequence). The CDR3 spells CASSLGPRDPQNTEAFS. CDR3 nucleotides: TGTGCCAGCAGCTTAGGTCCGAGGGATCCCCAGAACACTGAAGCTTTCTCT.

This clone was seen only a few times. The chain uses TRBV15 and TRBJ1-1; 8 positions match TRBD1. CDR3 length: 16 residues. J lost 2 bases, V lost 5 bases, and 10 bases had no gene match. The germline V gene has CDR1 LNHNV and CDR2 YYDKDF (reference sequence). CDR3 DNA sequence: TGTGCCACCAGCGGACGTCCCGGGACAGGTAACACTGAAGCTTTCTTT. Protein sequence: CATSGRPGTGNTEAFF.

The chain combines TRBV7-9 with TRBJ2-3; perhaps TRBD2 as D (5 bases). Germline CDR1 SEHNR, CDR2 FQNEAQ (reference sequence). The V gene lost 5 bases and the J gene lost 4 bases, with 13 bases spanning the gap. The CDR3 contains 14 residues. The CDR3 here is CASSPLVYSDTQYF. CDR3 nucleotides: TGTGCCAGCAGCCCACTAGTTTACTCAGATACGCAGTATTTT.

This clone came up a few times. The rearrangement links TRBV5-4 to TRBJ1-5, with 8 bases fitting TRBD1. Germline assignment: CDR1 SGHNT and CDR2 YYREEE (reference sequence). The CDR3 extends over 13 amino acids. The V segment lost 4 bases and the J segment 12 bases; nucleotides outside the gene matches: 9. In nucleotides, the CDR3 is TGTGCCAGCAGCCCGGGACAGGAAGGAGTCCAGCATTTT. Amino acids: CASSPGQEGVQHF.

In its sample, this clone was seen a few times. This chain uses TRBV11-2 with TRBJ2-5; TRBD1 might be the D (6 bases). The V end lost 5 bases, the J end lost 4 bases, and 14 bases lay between the germline ends. Germline-derived CDR1 and CDR2 are SGHAT and FQNNGV. The CDR3 loop spans 14 amino acids. CDR3 sequence reads: CASSPGQYSETQYF. The CDR3 DNA reads TGTGCCAGCAGCCCAGGACAGTATTCAGAGACCCAGTACTTC. The full variable domain, with the rest looked up from reference TRBV11-2 and TRBJ2-5, is EAGVAQSPRYKIIEKRQSVAFWCNPISGHATLYWYQQILGQGPKLLIQFQNNGVVDDSQLPKDRFSAERLKGVDSTLKIQPAKLEDSAVYLCASSPGQYSETQYFGPGTRLLVL.

The chain has TRBV19 and TRBJ1-1, with 7 bases aligning to TRBD1. The germline V gene encodes CDR1 LNHDA and CDR2 SQIVND (reference sequence). The CDR3 is made up of 13 amino acids. The junction had 12 bases not matched to a gene; V was cut back by 6 bases and J by 11 bases. The CDR3, as DNA: TGTGCCAGTAGCCCAGTAGGGGGCCCGTTTGCTTTCTTT. It encodes CASSPVGGPFAFF.

The CDR3 loop reads CASTLQGQDTQYF. Here the CDR3 DNA reads TGTGCCAGCACCTTACAGGGCCAAGATACGCAGTATTTT. This chain links TRBV5-6 with TRBJ2-3; weak D call: TRBD1 (6 bases). V was cut by 6 bases and J by 5 bases, with 13 bases left in between. The CDR3 is made up of 13 amino acids. The V gene's germline CDR1 is SGHDT and CDR2 YYEEEE.

This clone was seen a handful of times. This chain links TRBV5-6 with TRBJ2-7, with 10 bases aligning to TRBD2. V trimming: 4 bases; J trimming: 1 base; junction bases outside the gene matches: 5. CDR1 and CDR2 from the germline V gene are SGHDT and YYEEEE. The CDR3 extends over 15 amino acids. The DNA for the CDR3 is TGTGCCAGCAGCCTATTAGCGGGAGGATCCTACGAGCAGTACTTC. Residues: CASSLLAGGSYEQYF.

This clone was observed a few times. The chain joins TRBV7-2 to TRBJ2-7; the match to TRBD2 covers 13 bases. V lost 5 bases and J lost 3; bases outside the gene matches: 10. The CDR3 totals 17 residues. Germline loops: CDR1 SGHTA, CDR2 FQGNSA. The CDR3 coding sequence is TGTGCCAGCAGCCCCGGGACTAGCGGGGAGATAATCTACGAGCAGTACTTC. It encodes CASSPGTSGEIIYEQYF. The full variable domain, rest sourced from reference TRBV7-2 and TRBJ2-7, is GAGVSQSPSNKVTEKGKDVELRCDPISGHTALYWYRQSLGQGLEFLIYFQGNSAPDKSGLPSDRFSAERTGGSVSTLTIQRTQQEDSAVYLCASSPGTSGEIIYEQYFGPGTRLTVT.

The CDR3 here is CASSPDRGHYEQYF. DNA of the CDR3: TGTGCCAGCTCCCCAGACAGGGGCCACTACGAGCAGTACTTC. The V and J genes are TRBV18 and TRBJ2-7; TRBD1 matches 8 bases. From germline, CDR1 is KGHSH and CDR2 LQKENI. This CDR3 is built from 14 residues. V was clipped by 6 bases and J by 3 bases; unmatched bases: 7.

There are a few counts of this clone. This chain connects TRBV4-1 to TRBJ2-7; TRBD1 matches 11 bases. Trimming cost V 1 base and J 3 bases; bases outside gene matches: 5. The CDR3 consists of 16 residues. Germline loops: CDR1 MGHRA, CDR2 YSYEKL. CDR3 amino acids: CASSQAPGQGGYEQYF. The CDR3 region has the DNA TGCGCCAGCAGCCAAGCGCCGGGACAGGGGGGCTACGAGCAGTACTTC.

The V call is TRBV5-5, the J call TRBJ2-7; 9 bases are a match to TRBD1. The V and J ends lost 5 bases and 1 base, in that order; junction bases with no gene match: 4. CDR1 SGHKS and CDR2 YYEKEE come from the germline V gene (reference sequence). The CDR3 length is 14 residues. DNA for the CDR3: TGTGCCAGCAGGAGACAGGGGGGATCCTACGAGCAGTACTTC. Its translation: CASRRQGGSYEQYF.

The sample holds many counts of this clone. The chain uses TRBV2 and TRBJ2-5; D may be TRBD2 (6 bases). This CDR3 has 13 amino acids. The V gene lost 5 bases and the J gene lost 3 bases, with 10 bases spanning the gap. In germline, CDR1 is SNHLY, CDR2 FYNNEI. CDR3 nucleotides: TGTGCCAGCAGTAGACTAGAGGAAGAGACCCAGTACTTC. This encodes CASSRLEEETQYF.

The rearrangement uses TRBV5-6 and TRBJ1-5; 9 nucleotides match TRBD1. J was trimmed by 3 bases and V by 1 base; bases with no gene match: 2. The CDR3 covers 15 residues. Germline V gene lookup returns CDR1 SGHDT and CDR2 YYEEEE. CDR3 residues: CASSLWDRVNQPQHF. The CDR3 nucleotides are TGTGCCAGCAGCTTGTGGGACAGGGTCAATCAGCCCCAGCATTTT.

The V and J genes are TRBV6-4 and TRBJ2-5; the D gene is possibly TRBD1 (5 bases). Germline CDR1 and CDR2: MRHNA and SNTAGT. The V and J ends lost 7 bases and 4 bases respectively, with 25 bases between them. The CDR3 runs 17 residues. CDR3 nucleotide sequence: TGTGCCAGCAACATGAGAAGGGCCAGGGTCCCGCTAGAGACCCAGTACTTC. Translated: CASNMRRARVPLETQYF.

This clone was observed a few times. The genes are TRBV10-3 and TRBJ2-7; 9 bases are shared with TRBD1. Germline loops: CDR1 ENHRY, CDR2 SYGVKD. CDR3 size: 15 residues. Trimming cost V 3 bases and J 2 bases; bases outside gene matches: 5. The CDR3 reads CAISDPGQGAYEQYF. The CDR3 DNA follows: TGTGCCATCAGTGACCCGGGACAGGGAGCCTACGAGCAGTACTTC.

This clone was seen more than once but under ten times. The chain has TRBV5-8 and TRBJ1-6; 10 bases line up with TRBD1. Germline CDR1 and CDR2: SGHTS and YDEGEE. J was trimmed by 8 bases and V by 2 bases; bases with no gene match: 4. The CDR3 spans 15 residues. In DNA, the CDR3 is TGTGCCAGCAGCTTTCGGGACAGGGGTGATTCACCCCTCCACTTT. Translating it yields CASSFRDRGDSPLHF.

V gene TRBV7-9 combines with J gene TRBJ2-1; D is ambiguous. The CDR3 is made up of 15 amino acids. V was clipped by 5 bases and J by 10 bases, with 21 bases between them. Per the germline V gene, CDR1 is SEHNR and CDR2 is FQNEAQ (reference sequence). CDR3 nucleotide sequence: TGTGCCAGCAGCGGGTTTGGGCGCTATACGGTCGAGCAGTTCTTC. Translated, it gives CASSGFGRYTVEQFF. The full variable domain, rest sourced from reference TRBV7-9 and TRBJ2-1, is DTGVSQNPRHKITKRGQNVTFRCDPISEHNRLYWYRQTLGQGPEFLTYFQNEAQLEKSRLLSDRFSAERPKGSFSTLEIQRTEQGDSAMYLCASSGFGRYTVEQFFGPGTRLTVL.

The genes are TRBV5-1 and TRBJ2-7, with D possibly being TRBD1 (5 bases). This CDR3 has 13 amino acids. Deletions cut 4 bases from V and 3 bases from J, with 11 bases between. Germline loops: CDR1 SGHRS, CDR2 YFSETQ. The CDR3: CASSPGYSYEQYF. In nucleotides, the CDR3 is TGCGCCAGCAGCCCAGGGTACAGCTACGAGCAGTACTTC.

This clone showed up just a few times. The chain links TRBV4-2 to TRBJ2-6; 7 bases agree with TRBD1. The germline V gene has CDR1 LGHNA and CDR2 YNFKEQ. J lost 2 bases, V lost 0 bases, and 13 bases had no gene match. The CDR3 extends over 20 amino acids. CDR3 sequence: CASSQESTGQLSAGANVLTF. CDR3 bases: TGTGCCAGCAGCCAAGAGAGCACGGGACAGTTATCGGCTGGGGCCAACGTCCTGACTTTC.

The rearrangement uses TRBV28 and TRBJ1-2, with 10 bases fitting TRBD1. V shed 5 bases and J 6 bases; nucleotides not matched to a gene: 9. CDR3 length: 15 amino acids. Germline loops: CDR1 MDHEN, CDR2 SYDVKM. CDR3 sequence: CASSPRTGGGNGYTF. The CDR3, as DNA: TGTGCCAGCAGTCCAAGGACAGGGGGAGGTAATGGCTACACCTTC.

In this sample, this clone turned up a few times. The rearrangement uses TRBV2 and TRBJ2-1; TRBD2 matches at 8 bases. CDR1 and CDR2 from the germline V gene are SNHLY and FYNNEI. The V and J ends lost 7 bases and 4 bases, in that order; junction bases with no gene match: 6. The CDR3 covers 14 residues. CDR3 DNA sequence: TGTGCCAGCACCGCTAGCGGGCGTTACAATGAGCAGTTCTTC. Translating gives CASTASGRYNEQFF.